This record covers a single TCR beta chain. These data belong to a study of control samples from healthy donors and cancer patients. The CDR3 has 15 amino acids. V was cut by 2 bases and J by 0 bases, with 8 bases left in between. Germline assignment: CDR1 WSHSY and CDR2 SAAADI. Data came from immunoSEQ multiplex PCR; TCRdb stores just in-frame clones and leaves some out. The data hold more than 70,000 clones, with roughly 86% observed a single time. The specimen sequenced was PBMCs. This chain joins TRBV10-2 and TRBJ2-1; no reliable D call. The TCR originated in a man aged 60-69 years with lung cancer. The CDR3 loop is CASSEGSPSYNEQFF. The CDR3 nucleotides read TGCGCCAGCAGTGAGGGCTCCCCCTCCTACAATGAGCAGTTCTTC.